In this sample, the clone carrying this TCR beta chain turned up a few times. Antigen unknown. The source of the sample is a study of cytomegalovirus exposure and HLA in healthy donors. Study context: An earlier analysis found roughly 110 million unique TCR beta sequences from about 190 million T cells.

PCR involved 60 Vbeta and 13 Jbeta primers. Sequencing used immunoSEQ multiplex PCR; TCRdb keeps in-frame clones, though not all of them. This table holds some 180,000 clones, roughly 8.7% found once. Germline V CDR1 and CDR2: SGHTA, FQGTGA. The ends were cut back, 8 bases at V and 8 bases at J, with 12 bases in the middle. The CDR3 sequence is 11 residues long. Study conclusions and caveats: Later work associated 16,951 TCR beta sequences with HLA alleles at 0.05 false discovery rate. Per a prior analysis, the majority of TCR beta V segments were productive roughly 87% or roughly 30% of the time. Trimming of TCR beta V- and J-genes showed a link, identified in a later analysis, to a missense DCLRE1C variant.

The chain joins TRBV7-3 to TRBJ1-1; D remains ambiguous. The material sequenced was PBMCs. The TCR was taken from a woman aged 25 to 39 in good health and CMV-seropositive. CDR3 region: CASYNGEEAFF. The CDR3 bases are TGTGCCAGCTACAACGGGGAGGAAGCTTTCTTT.